Shown below are 15 T cell receptor beta chains from a single sample sequenced in a study of T cell responses to AZD1222 COVID-19 vaccine. The data were produced by immunoSEQ multiplex PCR, yet TCRdb's version contains in-frame clones alone and is incomplete. The table includes some 200,000 clones, roughly 92% detected once. This specimen consisted of peripheral blood, obtained on day 0 of AZD1222 vaccination. The source is an adult in good health.

V and J are TRBV19 and TRBJ2-2, with 8 nucleotides matching TRBD2. This CDR3 region has 15 residues. CDR1 LNHDA and CDR2 SQIVND come from the germline V gene (reference sequence). V trimming: 3 bases; J trimming: 5 bases; junction bases outside the gene matches: 5. CDR3 in DNA: TGTGCCAGTAGTATGTCCCCGGGAGGGACCGGGGAGCTGTTTTTT. Translation gives CASSMSPGGTGELFF.

The count of this clone is one. This chain links TRBV18 with TRBJ1-3, with D possibly TRBD1 on 5 matching bases. Germline-derived CDR1 and CDR2 are KGHSH and LQKENI. The CDR3 sequence is 15 residues long. Trimming removed 2 bases from V and 2 bases from J, with 10 bases in between. This chain's CDR3 is CASSPSWGAGNTIYF. The DNA for the CDR3 is TGTGCCAGCTCACCATCGTGGGGGGCTGGAAACACCATATATTTT.

J is TRBJ2-3 and V is TRBV5-6, with a tentative D call TRBD2 (6 bases). In germline, CDR1 is SGHDT, CDR2 YYEEEE. Deletions cut 1 base from V and 3 bases from J, with 9 bases between. The CDR3 extends over 14 amino acids. The CDR3 spells CASSLWGETDTQYF. The DNA for the CDR3 is TGTGCCAGCAGCTTGTGGGGGGAGACAGATACGCAGTATTTT.

Here the CDR3 reads CASSLERWGQANYGYTF. The CDR3 DNA follows: TGTGCCAGCAGCTTAGAACGGTGGGGACAGGCCAACTATGGCTACACCTTC. This rearrangement joins TRBV7-3 to TRBJ1-2; TRBD1 matches at 8 bases. This CDR3 has 17 residues. Per germline, CDR1 SGHTA and CDR2 FQGTGA. The junction had 10 bases not matched to a gene; V was cut back by 2 bases and J by 2 bases.

The rearrangement joins TRBV18 to TRBJ2-5; D is unclear. Germline V gene sequence: CDR1 KGHSH, CDR2 LQKENI. The ends were cut back, 3 bases at V and 2 bases at J, with 25 bases in the middle. This CDR3 is built from 19 residues. For the CDR3, the DNA is TGTGCCAGCTCACCTCAAAACGAGTGGTCGGTCAGTACTCAAGAGACCCAGTACTTC. Translation gives CASSPQNEWSVSTQETQYF.

The genes are TRBV13 and TRBJ1-1; TRBD1 matches 7 bases. The trim removed 3 bases at V and 4 bases at J, leaving 14 bases unmatched. Germline V CDR1 and CDR2: PRHDT, FYEKMQ (reference sequence). The CDR3 is 17 residues long. CDR3 amino acids: CASSFQKITGASTEAFF. DNA of the CDR3: TGTGCCAGCAGCTTCCAGAAGATAACAGGGGCATCCACTGAAGCTTTCTTT.

The rearrangement uses TRBV7-2 and TRBJ1-2; TRBD1 matches at 9 bases. With V trimmed by 4 bases and J by 6 bases, 15 bases remained unmatched. The CDR3 extends over 17 amino acids. CDR1 and CDR2 from the germline V gene are SGHTA and FQGNSA. CDR3 coding DNA: TGTGCCAGCAGCTCACAATTCGACAGGGGGAAGGGTGATGGCTACACCTTC. Protein: CASSSQFDRGKGDGYTF.

This chain links TRBV7-6 with TRBJ2-2; 10 bases fit TRBD2. This CDR3 spans 16 amino acids. With 4 bases clipped from V and 1 base from J, the junction kept 3 bases outside the gene matches. CDR1 is SGHVS and CDR2 is FNYEAQ in the germline V gene. The CDR3 spells CASSSGTSENTGELFF. For the CDR3, the DNA is TGTGCCAGCAGCTCAGGGACTAGCGAGAACACCGGGGAGCTGTTTTTT.

This clone was seen once. Here the CDR3 reads CASTPTGQGWGGYTF. Written as DNA, the CDR3 is TGTGCCAGCACCCCAACCGGACAGGGGTGGGGTGGCTACACCTTC. The chain joins TRBV3-1 (or the pseudogene TRBV3-2) to TRBJ1-2; 9 bases match TRBD1. CDR3 length: 15 amino acids. With 7 bases clipped from V and 7 bases from J, the junction kept 13 bases outside the gene matches. Germline-derived CDR1 and CDR2 are LGHDT and YNNKEL (reference sequence).

This chain connects TRBV7-3 to TRBJ2-1; the match to TRBD1 covers 7 bases. CDR3 length: 13 amino acids. Trimming cost V 5 bases and J 6 bases; bases outside gene matches: 4. CDR1 SGHTA and CDR2 FQGTGA come from the germline V gene. CDR3 loop: CASSPTGSNEQFF. CDR3 bases: TGTGCCAGCAGCCCGACAGGGAGCAATGAGCAGTTCTTC.

The chain combines TRBV3-1 (or the pseudogene TRBV3-2) with TRBJ1-6, with TRBD1 matching 7 bases. The germline CDR1 and CDR2 sequences are LGHDT and YNNKEL (reference sequence). CDR3 size: 16 residues. The J segment lost 5 bases and the V segment lost 0 bases, leaving 4 bases of the junction unmatched. The CDR3 nucleotides are TGTGCCAGCAGCCAAGATCCAGGGACAGATAATTCACCCCTCCACTTT. Residues: CASSQDPGTDNSPLHF.

The genes are TRBV11-3 and TRBJ2-7; 12 positions agree with TRBD1. The CDR3 has 13 residues. J lost 10 bases, V lost 5 bases, and 6 bases had no gene match. Per the germline V gene, CDR1 is SGHNT and CDR2 is YENEEA. For the CDR3, the DNA is TGTGCCAGCAGCGTGGGGACAGGGGGCGAACAGTACTTC. Translated: CASSVGTGGEQYF.

This chain links TRBV27 with TRBJ1-1; unclear D gene. The CDR3 sequence is 16 residues long. Trimming cost V 1 base and J 1 base, with 13 bases left between them. Per the germline V gene, CDR1 is MNHEY and CDR2 is SMNVEV (reference sequence). This CDR3 reads CASSLLWAPRNTEAFF. CDR3 nucleotides: TGTGCCAGCAGTTTATTGTGGGCGCCGAGGAACACTGAAGCTTTCTTT.

The chain employs TRBV27 and TRBJ1-6; perhaps TRBD1 as D (5 bases). CDR1 is MNHEY and CDR2 is SMNVEV in the germline V gene (reference sequence). The V gene lost 5 bases and the J gene lost 7 bases, with 30 bases spanning the gap. This CDR3 has 20 amino acids. CDR3 in DNA: TGTGCCAGCAGTCCCATACCCGCAGGGATACCCACCAGGGTGAATTCACCCCTCCACTTT. Translating it yields CASSPIPAGIPTRVNSPLHF.

The CDR3 region is CASSLGQGSYSNQPQHF. CDR3 bases: TGTGCCAGCAGCTTGGGGCAGGGTTCTTATAGCAATCAGCCCCAGCATTTT. The chain employs TRBV5-8 and TRBJ1-5; a weak D match, TRBD1 (5 bases). Germline V gene sequence: CDR1 SGHTS, CDR2 YDEGEE. The CDR3 is 17 amino acids. The ends were cut back, 0 bases at V and 0 bases at J, with 13 bases in the middle.